There are a few counts of the clone carrying this TCR beta chain. Its antigen is not identified. TCRdb re-called the 5' RACE reads with MiXCR, one entry per CDR3 protein. This table holds around 890,000 distinct CDR3 sequences, approximately 10% found once. The entry originates in a study of CD8 T cells in ankylosing spondylitis. Study conclusions and caveats: For ankylosing spondylitis blood, a TCR beta motif of seven to nine highly homologous variants appeared characteristic. Clones linked to disease were reported to show significant enrichment in matched ankylosing spondylitis synovial fluid.

The V and J ends lost 0 bases and 1 base respectively, with 16 bases between them. Looked up from germline, CDR1 is MGHRA and CDR2 is YSYEKL. The CDR3 consists of 18 residues. The chain couples TRBV4-1 to TRBJ2-1; no firm D call. Sequenced sample: blood, either unsorted or a sorted T cell fraction (not recorded which). The TCR originated in a male donor with ankylosing spondylitis. The CDR3 bases are TGCGCCAGCAGCCAAGAGGGGATGGGTTGGCTGTCCTACAATGAGCAGTTCTTC. Translated: CASSQEGMGWLSYNEQFF.